This paragraph reports one T cell receptor (beta chain). This clonotype was picked up many times. The target of this receptor is not known. No much larger clonotype is one base removed from it; base qualities were not supplied. This entry comes from a study of Graves' ophthalmopathy and Graves' hyperthyroidism (dated by TCRdb to between 2017 and 2018). Describing the broader study: Peripheral blood was collected at initial diagnosis, before any treatment. Once sampling was done, hyperthyroidism patients were given methimazole at a starting dose of 30 mg daily, while ophthalmopathy patients were given high-dose intravenous methylprednisolone. In six hyperthyroidism patients, the T-cell repertoire of thyroid tissue was compared with the T-cell repertoire of blood. In total, under 150 blood samples were TCR-sequenced: roughly 45 ophthalmopathy, roughly 80 hyperthyroidism and some 17 hyperthyroidism-to-ophthalmopathy patients. A discovery set of 95 to 100 patients (roughly 43 ophthalmopathy, 55 to 60 stable hyperthyroidism) was enrolled to explore V-J signatures distinguishing ophthalmopathy from hyperthyroidism. The independent validation cohort included approximately 19 hyperthyroidism patients plus 17 patients who later progressed from hyperthyroidism to ophthalmopathy. TCR beta repertoire signatures were used to distinguish Graves' ophthalmopathy from Graves' hyperthyroidism and to predict progression to ophthalmopathy. Broader findings and caveats from the paper: Most of the expanded thyroid clonotypes with a frequency above 0.001 were also detected in blood, and it was suggested that the thyroid immune response may be reflected by blood repertoires. The 13-signature model separated ophthalmopathy from stable hyperthyroidism with roughly 88% sensitivity and about 84% specificity in cross-validation, and 80%/75% in the test set. In validation, the model predicted ophthalmopathy progression with 55% to 71% sensitivity and 72.22% specificity; about a dozen predicted patients were CT-confirmed with GO in a median of 6.5 months. No statistical method was used to predetermine the sample size, and group allocation was not hidden from the investigators.

The V end loses 2 bases and the J end loses 1 base, and a stretch of 11 bases separates them. Per the germline V gene, LGHNA is the CDR1 and YSLEER is the CDR2. The CDR3 holds 15 amino acids from the cysteine to the phenylalanine. Just the 45-base CDR3 DNA is kept, in frame starting at base 1. TCR beta CDR3 regions were amplified from RNA transcripts for repertoire sequencing. The first round of RT-PCR was done with HTBI primers and the Qiagen OneStep RT-PCR kit, and was followed by a second round of multiplex PCR, then size selection and purification. The libraries underwent paired-end sequencing with 100 bp reads on an Illumina HiSeq2000. In the original analysis: SOAPnuke was used to process the reads, throwing out any read that had adapters, had uncalled bases, had a mean Phred below 15, or lacked an exact constant-primer or identifier match. COPE v1.2.5 was used to merge high-quality paired reads. Unique nucleotide sequences were defined as clonotypes and aligned to IMGT TRB V, D and J references using MiTCR v1.1. The analysis was limited to V-J combinations with a frequency above 0.0001, which together covered 99.2% of repertoires. A TCR clonal expansion and chaos score per V-J combination was defined as the ratio of F50 clonal expansion to chaos observed in the TCRdist matrix. Welch's t-statistics and random forest were used to reduce features to some 13 V-J combinations, which were fed into a naive Bayes classifier. Thyroid-blood repertoire similarity was quantified with the Morisita-Horn index. In TCRdb, the public reads were trimmed at Q25 with fastp and aligned with MiXCR, with productive beta chains retained. Identical CDR3 proteins give one entry, which carries the most common genes and DNA. V and J calls and clone size were set by TCRdb, not the authors. The sample table holds about 390,000 distinct CDR3 sequences, of which about 15% were seen once. The ten top clones hold around 2.4% of the sample.

Hyperthyroidism was defined as stable when no progression to ophthalmopathy occurred within 18 months of follow-up. The hyperthyroidism patients were 18 to 65 years old and newly diagnosed, with a disease duration of less than 2 months. Patients with other autoimmune diseases, uncontrolled infections, pregnancy or lactation were excluded from the study. Clinical symptoms, serum thyroxine, TRAb, thyroid ultrasound and orbital computed tomography were used for diagnosis. Ficoll-Paque density gradient centrifugation was used to isolate PBMCs from approximately 10 ml of fresh peripheral blood. Trizol reagent was used to extract the total RNA, and its quality was then checked on an Agilent 2100 Bioanalyzer.

This receptor was obtained from an adult woman with stable Graves' hyperthyroidism. The chain is made from TRBV4-3 and TRBJ1-1; the D gene cannot be named for sure. Sequences were obtained from peripheral blood. The CDR3 region has the sequence CASSQHNFPNTEAFF. The DNA sequence is given as TGCGCCAGCAGCCAACACAATTTCCCGAACACTGAAGCTTTCTTT.